The 8 T cell receptor beta chains reported below all come from one sample, sequenced in a study of cytomegalovirus exposure and HLA in healthy donors. The table came from immunoSEQ multiplex PCR; TCRdb's copy has only in-frame clones and leaves some out. The table records fewer than 150,000 clones, more than 85% of them present only once. The specimen was PBMCs. The receptors derive from a man aged 18 to 30 in good health and CMV-seropositive.

The chain combines TRBV7-9 with TRBJ1-1; D not certain. CDR3 length equals 15 residues. CDR1 and CDR2 from the germline V gene are SEHNR and FQNEAQ (reference sequence). V was clipped by 1 base and J by 1 base, with 10 bases between them. The CDR3 reads CASSLDTVRNTEAFF. Written as DNA, the CDR3 is TGTGCCAGCAGCTTAGATACAGTGAGGAACACTGAAGCTTTCTTT.

A single count supports this clone. The chain couples TRBV5-6 to TRBJ2-7; D is unresolved. CDR3 size: 14 residues. Per germline, CDR1 SGHDT and CDR2 YYEEEE. Trimming cost V 0 bases and J 0 bases, with 7 bases left between them. The CDR3 region has the DNA TGTGCCAGCAGCTTGGGATACGGCTCCTACGAGCAGTACTTC. Residues: CASSLGYGSYEQYF.

The chain uses TRBV5-6 and TRBJ2-2; D is perhaps TRBD2 (6 bases). CDR1 is SGHDT, CDR2 YYEEEE, per germline. V gave up 4 bases and J gave up 6 bases, with 16 bases separating them. CDR3 size: 15 residues. The CDR3 here is CASSPGGREAGELFF. CDR3 in DNA: TGTGCCAGCAGCCCCGGCGGTAGGGAGGCCGGGGAGCTGTTTTTT.

This clone was detected many times. Here the CDR3 reads CASSDNGETYGYTF. In nucleotides, the CDR3 is TGTGCCAGCAGTGACAACGGGGAAACGTATGGCTACACCTTC. The rearrangement uses TRBV6-4 and TRBJ1-2; D unclear. The V end was cut by 2 bases, the J end by 5 bases, with 12 bases between. Germline CDR1 is MRHNA and CDR2 is SNTAGT. The CDR3 is made up of 14 amino acids.

The chain uses TRBV2 and TRBJ1-5; 8 bases are shared with TRBD1. The J segment lost 2 bases and the V segment lost 5 bases, leaving 5 bases of the junction unmatched. Germline V gene data show CDR1 as SNHLY and CDR2 as FYNNEI. The CDR3 has 15 residues. The CDR3 spells CASSPGGLGNQPQHF. DNA for the CDR3: TGTGCCAGCAGTCCAGGGGGCTTAGGCAATCAGCCCCAGCATTTT.

This chain uses TRBV9 with TRBJ2-3; D may be TRBD1 (5 bases). The CDR3 contains 14 residues. Germline V lookup: CDR1 SGDLS, CDR2 YYNGEE. V lost 4 bases, J lost 2 bases, and 11 bases lay in between. This CDR3 reads CASSSTGVTDTQYF. The CDR3 nucleotides read TGTGCCAGCAGCTCCACAGGAGTCACAGATACGCAGTATTTT.

The chain employs TRBV29-1 and TRBJ1-3, with 7 bases matching TRBD1. Germline CDR1 is SQVTM and CDR2 is ANQGSEA. The junction had 12 bases not matched to a gene; V was cut back by 7 bases and J by 0 bases. The CDR3 length is 16 residues. The CDR3 bases are TGCAGCGCCTTCCTCGGACAGGAGGTCTCTGGAAACACCATATATTTT. It yields the protein CSAFLGQEVSGNTIYF.

The CDR3 is CASTLDYSGELFF. CDR3 DNA: TGTGCCAGCACCCTCGATTACAGCGGGGAGCTGTTTTTT. The chain links TRBV7-8 to TRBJ2-2; D ambiguous. The CDR3 spans 13 residues. V lost 7 bases and J lost 7, with 13 bases in between. Germline-derived CDR1 and CDR2 are SGHVS and FQNEAQ.